The following is a T cell receptor beta chain sequence with its context. Authors' data handling: Using reference gene primer amplification, nucleated cell counts were estimated. Sequenced by immunoSEQ multiplex PCR; TCRdb stores in-frame clones only, minus some. The V and J calls and clone size are taken from that table; D and trimming were inferred from the DNA. The profile shows about 45,000 clones, around 83% of them singletons. Germline CDR1 and CDR2: MNHEY and SVGAGI. The CDR3 runs 15 residues. Trimming cost V 6 bases and J 0 bases, with 11 bases left between them. This record belongs to a study of blood T cell repertoires in COVID-19. About the study: Samples came from the United States, Italy and Spain, spanning acute and convalescent COVID-19. In each case, the material was cDNA or gDNA derived from T cells, B-cell-depleted T cells, or PBMCs.

The TCR was taken from a woman over 75 with acute or convalescent COVID-19. The specimen was peripheral blood. This rearrangement joins TRBV6-5 to TRBJ1-4, with D maybe TRBD1 (5 bases). The CDR3 spells CASRAGEATNEKLFF. The CDR3 region has the DNA TGTGCCAGCAGAGCGGGGGAGGCAACTAATGAAAAACTGTTTTTT.